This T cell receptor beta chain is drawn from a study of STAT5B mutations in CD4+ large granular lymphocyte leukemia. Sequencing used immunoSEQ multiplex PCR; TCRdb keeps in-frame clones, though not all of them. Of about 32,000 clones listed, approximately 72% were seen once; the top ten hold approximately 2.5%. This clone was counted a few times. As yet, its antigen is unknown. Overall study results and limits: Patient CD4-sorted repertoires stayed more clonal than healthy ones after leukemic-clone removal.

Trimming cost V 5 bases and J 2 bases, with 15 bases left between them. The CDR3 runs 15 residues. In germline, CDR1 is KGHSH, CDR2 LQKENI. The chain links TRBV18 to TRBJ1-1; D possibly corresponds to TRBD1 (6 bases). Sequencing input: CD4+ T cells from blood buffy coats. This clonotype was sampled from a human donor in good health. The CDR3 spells CASSRGTASNTEAFF. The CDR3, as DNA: TGTGCCAGCTCAAGGGGGACGGCGTCAAACACTGAAGCTTTCTTT.